One sample yielded the 7 T cell receptor beta chains listed below, sequenced in a study of shared clonotypes between healthy human individuals. The protocol was immunoSEQ multiplex PCR, while the TCRdb copy is restricted to in-frame clones and leaves out a portion. The sample holds some 2,500,000 clones, 93% seen once. Sequenced input: naive CD4+ T cells from PBMCs. Regarding subset: CD45RA+ positively selected. These TCRs come from a man between 18 and 29 years old in good health. Some clones in this sample may be carry-over from other donors' samples.

The chain employs TRBV11-1 and TRBJ1-1; the D gene is possibly TRBD1 (5 bases). The CDR3 is made up of 13 amino acids. The germline gives CDR1 SGHAT, CDR2 FQDESV (reference sequence). V gave up 5 bases and J gave up 4 bases, with 11 bases separating them. This CDR3 reads CASSPGQGTEAFF. CDR3 DNA sequence: TGTGCCAGCAGCCCAGGGCAGGGCACTGAAGCTTTCTTT.

This sequence joins TRBV29-1 and TRBJ2-7; 8 bases align to TRBD1. The length of the CDR3 is 12 residues. J was trimmed by 3 bases and V by 6 bases; bases with no gene match: 4. Germline-derived CDR1 and CDR2 are SQVTM and ANQGSEA. CDR3 in DNA: TGCAGCGTCCACACAGGGGGCTACGAGCAGTACTTC. Translated: CSVHTGGYEQYF.

A few counts support this clone. The chain joins TRBV2 to TRBJ1-1; perhaps TRBD1 as D (5 bases). The germline V and J ends were trimmed by 4 bases and 1 base, with 7 bases remaining between them. CDR3 length: 13 amino acids. Germline V gene data show CDR1 as SNHLY and CDR2 as FYNNEI. The CDR3 DNA is TGTGCCAGCAGTGGTGGGGCGAACACTGAAGCTTTCTTT. Residues: CASSGGANTEAFF.

Of note for this clone: This same CDR3 is encoded by further DNA sequences in the sample. The CDR3 sequence: CASSLGGGTGELFF. The CDR3 DNA follows: TGCGCCAGCAGCTTGGGAGGAGGCACCGGGGAGCTGTTTTTT. The rearrangement links TRBV5-1 to TRBJ2-2, with a tentative D call TRBD2 (5 bases). The CDR3 runs 14 residues. V lost 0 bases and J 4 bases, leaving 7 bases between the germline ends. Germline assignment: CDR1 SGHRS and CDR2 YFSETQ.

On this clone: Other DNA sequences in the sample encode the same CDR3. The CDR3 nucleotides read TGTGCCAGCAGCGTAGGGGCGGGACGGGAGACCCAGTACTTC. Protein sequence: CASSVGAGRETQYF. The chain employs TRBV9 and TRBJ2-5; D is possibly TRBD2 (6 bases). The CDR3 runs to 14 residues. The germline V gene has CDR1 SGDLS and CDR2 YYNGEE. V was shortened by 0 bases and J by 5 bases, with 11 bases between the two germline ends. Full variable domain (missing parts from reference TRBV9 and TRBJ2-5): DSGVTQTPKHLITATGQRVTLRCSPRSGDLSVYWYQQSLDQGLQFLIQYYNGEERAKGNILERFSAQQFPDLHSELNLSSLELGDSALYFCASSVGAGRETQYFGPGTRLLVL.

The V gene is TRBV5-1, the J gene TRBJ2-2; TRBD2 matches at 8 bases. V was pared by 2 bases and J by 4 bases, with 4 bases of the junction left unmatched. The CDR3 has 15 amino acids. Germline V lookup: CDR1 SGHRS, CDR2 YFSETQ. This CDR3 is CASSLLAETTGELFF. In nucleotides, the CDR3 is TGCGCCAGCAGCTTACTAGCGGAAACCACCGGGGAGCTGTTTTTT.

The chain is built from TRBV28 and TRBJ2-3, with 7 bases that match TRBD2. Germline CDR1 is MDHEN and CDR2 is SYDVKM. V shed 5 bases, J shed 2 bases, and the junction held 7 bases outside the gene matches. The length of the CDR3 is 15 residues. This CDR3 is CASSPAGYPTDTQYF. Here the CDR3 DNA reads TGTGCCAGCAGTCCAGCGGGGTACCCCACAGATACGCAGTATTTT.